This TCR beta chain was captured in a study of T cells in localized non-small cell lung cancer. Points from the study as a whole: Sequencing was restricted to one tumor region; therefore, heterogeneity remains possible. Uninvolved adjacent lung had higher T cell clonality than tumor and all other tissues.

The method was immunoSEQ multiplex PCR; TCRdb's version includes in-frame clones alone and lacks a portion of them. The repertoire holds tens of thousands of clones, with more than 85% as singletons. With regard to this clone: Antigen unknown.

Germline V gene data show CDR1 as MNHEY and CDR2 as SVGAGI. CDR3 length equals 15 residues. Trimming took off 7 bases at V and 1 base at J, with 16 bases between the two ends. V gene TRBV6-5 combines with J gene TRBJ1-1; D ambiguous. Source: peripheral blood, taken before any cancer treatment. The clonotype comes from a man aged 18 to 50 with stage I lung adenocarcinoma. The CDR3: CASTPSGFRNTEAFF. The CDR3 nucleotides are TGTGCCAGCACCCCGTCGGGATTCCGGAACACTGAAGCTTTCTTT.